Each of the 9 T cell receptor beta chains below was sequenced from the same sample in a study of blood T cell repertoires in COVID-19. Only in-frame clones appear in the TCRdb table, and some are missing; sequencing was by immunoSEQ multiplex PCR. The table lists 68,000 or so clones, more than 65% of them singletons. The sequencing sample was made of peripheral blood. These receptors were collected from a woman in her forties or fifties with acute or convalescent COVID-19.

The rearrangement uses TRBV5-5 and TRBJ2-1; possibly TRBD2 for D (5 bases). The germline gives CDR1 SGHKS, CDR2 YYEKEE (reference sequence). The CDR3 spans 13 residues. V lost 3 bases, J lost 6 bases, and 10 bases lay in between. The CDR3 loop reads CASSSRASNEQFF. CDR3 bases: TGTGCCAGCAGCTCGAGGGCCAGCAATGAGCAGTTCTTC. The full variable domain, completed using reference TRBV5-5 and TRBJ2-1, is DAGVTQSPTHLIKTRGQQVTLRCSPISGHKSVSWYQQVLGQGPQFIFQYYEKEERGRGNFPDRFSARQFPNYSSELNVNALLLGDSALYLCASSSRASNEQFFGPGTRLTVL.

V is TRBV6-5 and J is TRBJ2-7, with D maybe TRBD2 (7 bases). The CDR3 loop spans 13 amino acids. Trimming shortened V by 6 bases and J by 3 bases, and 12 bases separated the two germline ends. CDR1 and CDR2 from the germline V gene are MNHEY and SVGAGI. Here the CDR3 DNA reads TGTGCCAGCAGGCGGGGGCCCCTCTACGAGCAGTACTTC. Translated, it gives CASRRGPLYEQYF.

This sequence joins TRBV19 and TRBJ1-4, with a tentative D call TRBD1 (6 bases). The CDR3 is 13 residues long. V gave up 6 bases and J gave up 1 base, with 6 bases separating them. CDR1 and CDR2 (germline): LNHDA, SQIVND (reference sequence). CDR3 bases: TGTGCCAGTAGGACAGGAACTAATGAAAAACTGTTTTTT. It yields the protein CASRTGTNEKLFF.

CDR3 sequence reads: CAWTKGDYGYTF. The CDR3 DNA reads TGTGCCTGGACTAAGGGGGACTATGGCTACACCTTC. The chain combines TRBV30 with TRBJ1-2, with D maybe TRBD1 (6 bases). CDR1 GTSNPN and CDR2 SVGIG come from the germline V gene (reference sequence). This CDR3 region has 12 residues. V dropped 4 bases and J dropped 3 bases, with 9 bases sitting between them.

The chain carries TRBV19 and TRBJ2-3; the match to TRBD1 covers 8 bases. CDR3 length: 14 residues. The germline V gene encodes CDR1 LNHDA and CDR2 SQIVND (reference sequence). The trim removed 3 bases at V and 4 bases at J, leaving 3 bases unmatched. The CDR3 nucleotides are TGTGCCAGTAGTATGACAGGGGAAGCAGATACGCAGTATTTT. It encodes CASSMTGEADTQYF.

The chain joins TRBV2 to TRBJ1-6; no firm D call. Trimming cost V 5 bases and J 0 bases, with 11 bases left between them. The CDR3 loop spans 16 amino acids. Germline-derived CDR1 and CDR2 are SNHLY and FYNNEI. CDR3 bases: TGTGCCAGCAGTCCTCTACGAAGCTCCTATAATTCACCCCTCCACTTT. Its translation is CASSPLRSSYNSPLHF.

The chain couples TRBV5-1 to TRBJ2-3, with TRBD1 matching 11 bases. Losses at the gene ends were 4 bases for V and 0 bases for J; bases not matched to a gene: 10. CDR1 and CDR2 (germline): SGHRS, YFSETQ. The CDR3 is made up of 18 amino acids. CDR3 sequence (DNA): TGCGCCAGCAGCATAGGACAGGGGGCGTACTCTAGCACAGATACGCAGTATTTT. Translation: CASSIGQGAYSSTDTQYF.

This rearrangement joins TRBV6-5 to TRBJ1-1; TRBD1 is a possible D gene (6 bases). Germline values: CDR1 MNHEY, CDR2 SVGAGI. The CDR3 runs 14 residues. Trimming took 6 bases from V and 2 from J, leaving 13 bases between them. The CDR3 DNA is TGTGCCAGCAGCCCCGGACAGCTCAACACTGAAGCTTTCTTT. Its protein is CASSPGQLNTEAFF.

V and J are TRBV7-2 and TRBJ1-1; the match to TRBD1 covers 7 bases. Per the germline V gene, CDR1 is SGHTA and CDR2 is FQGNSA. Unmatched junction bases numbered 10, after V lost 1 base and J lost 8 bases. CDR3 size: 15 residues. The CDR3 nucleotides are TGTGCCAGCAGCTTAGTGCCGGGACAGTCCTTAGAAGCTTTCTTT. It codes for CASSLVPGQSLEAFF.